A single sample gave rise to the 10 T cell receptor beta chains below, sequenced in a study of blood T cell repertoires in COVID-19. Libraries were prepared by immunoSEQ multiplex PCR; TCRdb keeps only in-frame clonotypes and omits some of them. The sample comprises roughly 300,000 clones, around 85% of which are singletons, and about 4% rests with the top ten. Sequencing used PBMCs or T cells enriched from blood (not recorded which). The receptor set was obtained from a woman aged 35 to 49 with acute COVID-19.

This chain uses TRBV7-2 with TRBJ2-5; 7 positions match TRBD1. The CDR3 runs to 13 residues. Germline CDR1 SGHTA, CDR2 FQGNSA. V lost 1 base, J lost 9 bases, and 5 bases stayed unmatched. The CDR3 spells CASSLGGQLAQYF. The CDR3 bases are TGTGCCAGCAGCTTAGGGGGACAGCTAGCCCAGTACTTC.

The chain links TRBV2 to TRBJ1-1; possibly TRBD1 for D (6 bases). V was cut by 5 bases and J by 4 bases, with 11 bases left in between. This CDR3 comprises 13 residues. Germline CDR1 is SNHLY and CDR2 is FYNNEI. CDR3 in DNA: TGTGCCAGCAGTACAGGGTTCGGCACTGAAGCTTTCTTT. Amino acids: CASSTGFGTEAFF.

V is TRBV7-9 and J is TRBJ2-5, with TRBD2 matching over 9 bases. The CDR3 is 15 amino acids. Germline trimming cut 0 bases from V and 2 bases from J; bases unmatched to any gene: 1. Germline-derived CDR1 and CDR2 are SEHNR and FQNEAQ (reference sequence). The CDR3 loop is CASSLATSGQETQYF. In nucleotides, the CDR3 is TGTGCCAGCAGCTTAGCTACTAGCGGGCAAGAGACCCAGTACTTC. The variable domain in full, completed from reference TRBV7-9 and TRBJ2-5, reads DTGVSQNPRHKITKRGQNVTFRCDPISEHNRLYWYRQTLGQGPEFLTYFQNEAQLEKSRLLSDRFSAERPKGSFSTLEIQRTEQGDSAMYLCASSLATSGQETQYFGPGTRLLVL.

DNA for the CDR3: TGTGCCAGCAGCCCCGGTCGGGGTAGCGGGAAATTAAATGAGCAGTTCTTC. Its translation: CASSPGRGSGKLNEQFF. The V call is TRBV14, the J call TRBJ2-1; 8 nucleotides match TRBD2. With 4 bases clipped from V and 7 bases from J, the junction kept 15 bases outside the gene matches. Germline V lookup: CDR1 SGHDN, CDR2 FVKESK. The CDR3 extends over 17 amino acids.

V and J are TRBV5-4 and TRBJ1-2; D might be TRBD1 (6 bases). CDR1 SGHNT and CDR2 YYREEE come from the germline V gene (reference sequence). Trimming removed 2 bases from V and 2 bases from J, with 13 bases in between. This CDR3 region has 15 residues. In nucleotides, the CDR3 is TGTGCCAGCAGCTTAGGGGACACTGGGAACTATGGCTACACCTTC. This sequence encodes CASSLGDTGNYGYTF. Full variable domain (missing parts from reference TRBV5-4 and TRBJ1-2): ETGVTQSPTHLIKTRGQQVTLRCSSQSGHNTVSWYQQALGQGPQFIFQYYREEENGRGNFPPRFSGLQFPNYSSELNVNALELDDSALYLCASSLGDTGNYGYTFGSGTRLTVV.

The chain couples TRBV11-1 to TRBJ2-1, with D maybe TRBD2 (6 bases). V was trimmed by 5 bases and J by 0 bases, leaving 14 bases between them. The CDR3 spans 16 residues. The germline gives CDR1 SGHAT, CDR2 FQDESV (reference sequence). The CDR3 region is CASSTGLSSSYNEQFF. In nucleotides, the CDR3 is TGTGCCAGCAGCACGGGACTTTCGAGCTCCTACAATGAGCAGTTCTTC.

The CDR3 nucleotides are TGTGCCAGCAGTTACTTATCCGGGACTGCCTCTAATCAGCCCCAGCATTTT. Residues: CASSYLSGTASNQPQHF. The chain combines TRBV6-2 or TRBV6-3 with TRBJ1-5, with D possibly TRBD1 on 5 matching bases. The CDR3 runs to 17 residues. Germline CDR1 reads MNHEY; CDR2 reads SVGEGT. V shed 1 base and J shed 4 bases, with 17 bases lying between them.

V is TRBV19 and J is TRBJ1-2; D not resolved. Germline V gene lookup returns CDR1 LNHDA and CDR2 SQIVND (reference sequence). CDR3 length: 15 residues. Trimming removed 9 bases at V and 0 bases at J, with 17 bases between. Written as DNA, the CDR3 is TGTGCCAGCGGACTGACGGCGACGGCTAACTATGGCTACACCTTC. The encoded protein is CASGLTATANYGYTF.

This clone came up a few times. This sequence joins TRBV19 and TRBJ1-2, with TRBD1 identical over 9 bases. CDR3 length: 15 amino acids. J lost 8 bases, V lost 7 bases, and 14 bases had no gene match. Germline V gene lookup returns CDR1 LNHDA and CDR2 SQIVND (reference sequence). The CDR3 coding sequence is TGTGCCAGTACCAACCCTGACAGGGGGAGTGGAGGCTACACCTTC. Translated: CASTNPDRGSGGYTF.

CDR3 amino acids: CASSLDWRTGELFF. The CDR3 nucleotides read TGTGCCAGCAGCTTAGATTGGAGGACCGGGGAGCTGTTTTTT. V and J are TRBV11-3 and TRBJ2-2; D is perhaps TRBD2 (5 bases). Trimming shortened V by 0 bases and J by 5 bases, and 7 bases separated the two germline ends. CDR3 length: 14 amino acids. Germline V gene data show CDR1 as SGHNT and CDR2 as YENEEA.